These 27 T cell receptor beta chains originate from one sample sequenced in a study of T cells in Graves' hyperthyroidism and ophthalmopathy (dated by TCRdb to between 2018 and 2021). Library construction relied on multiplex PCR. Instrument used: Illumina HiSeq 2000. TCR beta CDR3 regions were amplified from RNA transcripts. For the first round of RT-PCR on the TCR CDR3, the HTBI primer set was used together with the Qiagen OneStep RT-PCR kit. TCRdb redid the processing of the public reads, applying fastp at Q25 and MiXCR, and retained in-frame beta chains. One record per CDR3 amino acid sequence lists the most common genes and DNA. This sample comprises about 500,000 distinct CDR3 sequences, around 43% of them detected only once. About 45% of the sample comes from the top ten. Sequences were obtained from peripheral blood or thyroid tissue (not recorded which). These TCRs come from an adult woman with Graves' disease, either hyperthyroidism or ophthalmopathy (not recorded which).

This clonotype was recorded only once. The chain employs TRBV20-1 and TRBJ1-1; D not resolved. V gave up 6 bases and J gave up 1 base, with 12 bases separating them. The length of the CDR3 is 13 residues. Germline V gene lookup returns CDR1 DFQATT and CDR2 SNEGSKA (reference sequence). CDR3 residues: CSALSSGNTEAFF. DNA of the CDR3: TGCAGTGCCCTCTCCTCTGGGAACACTGAAGCTTTCTTT.

The chain employs TRBV29-1 and TRBJ2-7, with D perhaps matching TRBD2 (5 bases). Germline V gene lookup returns CDR1 SQVTM and CDR2 ANQGSEA. V dropped 5 bases and J dropped 10 bases, with 21 bases sitting between them. The CDR3 runs 13 residues. The CDR3 spells CSVKLGWSGDQYF. The CDR3 DNA is TGCAGCGTTAAACTAGGGTGGAGCGGCGATCAGTACTTC.

This clonotype was counted many times. The chain carries TRBV19 and TRBJ1-5; 7 nucleotides match TRBD1. Germline CDR1 LNHDA, CDR2 SQIVND (reference sequence). This CDR3 has 17 amino acids. The V segment lost 9 bases and the J segment 0 bases; nucleotides outside the gene matches: 14. The CDR3 bases are TGTGCCAGCTCCACCAGGGGGACACCATATAGCAATCAGCCCCAGCATTTT. Protein: CASSTRGTPYSNQPQHF.

The chain is built from TRBV6-1 and TRBJ2-3, with D perhaps TRBD2 (5 bases). Germline CDR1 is MNHNS and CDR2 is SASEGT. This CDR3 is built from 13 residues. V was pared by 7 bases and J by 6 bases, with 14 bases between. The CDR3 sequence: CASTGILTDTQYF. The CDR3 nucleotides are TGTGCCAGCACCGGGATTTTGACGGATACGCAGTATTTT.

Ten or more counts support this clonotype. The chain joins TRBV6-6 to TRBJ2-7; TRBD2 matches at 10 bases. CDR1 and CDR2 from the germline V gene are MNHNY and SVGAGI (reference sequence). The CDR3 loop spans 15 amino acids. The V gene end was trimmed by 6 bases and the J gene end by 2 bases; junction bases not matched to a gene: 7. The CDR3 reads CASSIGLAATYEQYF. CDR3 nucleotides: TGTGCCAGCAGCATCGGACTAGCGGCGACCTACGAGCAGTACTTC.

This chain connects TRBV7-2 to TRBJ1-1, with 7 bases lining up with TRBD1. From germline, CDR1 is SGHTA and CDR2 FQGNSA. The CDR3 runs 15 residues. The trim removed 5 bases at V and 0 bases at J, leaving 6 bases unmatched. The CDR3 spells CASSATGTMNTEAFF. The DNA of the CDR3 is TGTGCCAGCAGCGCGACAGGGACAATGAACACTGAAGCTTTCTTT.

In regard to this clonotype: Its ends do not fully match the called genes, so a read error is possible. The rearrangement links TRBV29-1 to TRBJ1-2; maybe TRBD1 (5 bases). Germline V gene data show CDR1 as SQVTM and CDR2 as ANQGSEA. The CDR3 has 10 residues. The CDR3 region has the DNA TGCAGCATTGAGGGGTATGGCTACACCTTC. Its translation is CSIEGYGYTF. Based on the CDR3 plus reference TRBV29-1 and TRBJ1-2, the full variable domain is SAVISQKPSRDICQRGTSLTIQCQVDSQVTMMFWYRQQPGQSLTLIATANQGSEATYESGFVIDKFPISRPNLTFSTLTVSNMSPEDSSIYLCSIEGYGYTFGSGTRLTVV.

Comment on this clonotype: The junction shows a germline mismatch at one end, possibly a read error. V usage is TRBV29-1 and J usage is TRBJ2-3, with TRBD1 as a possible D gene (5 bases). The CDR3 totals 12 residues. CDR1 SQVTM and CDR2 ANQGSEA come from the germline V gene. CDR3 coding DNA: TGCAGCGTTGACCCTGGCACAGGTACGCAGTATTTT. Translation gives CSVDPGTGTQYF.

This chain uses TRBV20-1 with TRBJ2-7, with D uncertain. Germline lookup yields CDR1 DFQATT and CDR2 SNEGSKA (reference sequence). The CDR3 totals 13 residues. V was clipped by 3 bases and J by 3 bases, with 12 bases between them. The CDR3, as DNA: TGCAGTGCTAGTCCGGCTAAATTCTACGAGCAGTACTTC. Amino acids: CSASPAKFYEQYF.

This clonotype has more than one count but fewer than ten. The gene calls are TRBV5-5 and TRBJ2-7, with 10 bases lining up with TRBD2. V was clipped by 0 bases and J by 4 bases; unmatched bases: 4. Germline V gene sequence: CDR1 SGHKS, CDR2 YYEKEE (reference sequence). The CDR3 is 15 residues long. The CDR3 loop reads CASSLEWTSGYEQYF. Written as DNA, the CDR3 is TGTGCCAGCAGCTTGGAGTGGACTAGCGGTTACGAGCAGTACTTC.

A single count supports this clonotype. The chain carries TRBV2 and TRBJ1-5; D is unresolved. V lost 8 bases, J lost 1 base, and 12 bases lay in between. The CDR3 extends over 14 amino acids. The germline V gene encodes CDR1 SNHLY and CDR2 FYNNEI. Written as DNA, the CDR3 is TGTGCCAGCCGGGCGGTTGTGAGCAATCAGCCCCAGCATTTT. It translates to CASRAVVSNQPQHF.

Details on this clonotype: At one boundary the junction diverges from the germline segment, which might be a read error. The chain is built from TRBV7-2 and TRBJ1-6; a possible D gene is TRBD1 (5 bases). The germline V gene encodes CDR1 SGHTA and CDR2 FQGNSA. The CDR3 is made up of 14 amino acids. The CDR3 nucleotides read TGCGCCAGCAGCTTTGGACAAGCTCAATCACCCCTCCACTTT. Protein product: CASSFGQAQSPLHF.

This sequence joins TRBV24-1 and TRBJ2-5, with D hard to call. The germline V and J ends were trimmed by 3 bases and 4 bases, with 11 bases remaining between them. The CDR3 contains 14 residues. Per germline, CDR1 KGHDR and CDR2 SFDVKD. This CDR3 reads CATSDRAMGETQYF. Here the CDR3 DNA reads TGTGCCACCAGTGATCGGGCTATGGGAGAGACCCAGTACTTC.

This clonotype was seen a few times. This CDR3 is CASSDGSLTYEQYF. The CDR3 region has the DNA TGTGCCAGCAGTGACGGGAGTTTGACCTACGAGCAGTACTTC. The chain has TRBV6-1 and TRBJ2-7, with D maybe TRBD2 (6 bases). V was clipped by 3 bases and J by 2 bases, with 11 bases between them. This CDR3 is 14 amino acids long. Germline assignment: CDR1 MNHNS and CDR2 SASEGT.

There are a few counts of this clonotype. The rearrangement links TRBV2 to TRBJ1-1; D might be TRBD1 (6 bases). The germline V gene encodes CDR1 SNHLY and CDR2 FYNNEI. The CDR3 is made up of 13 amino acids. V dropped 6 bases and J dropped 5 bases, with 13 bases sitting between them. The CDR3 nucleotides are TGTGCCAGCAGCCACAGGGTCGGGACTGAAGCTTTCTTT. Amino acids: CASSHRVGTEAFF.

This clonotype has at least ten counts. V is TRBV20-1 and J is TRBJ2-5, with no clear D. V dropped 0 bases and J dropped 2 bases, with 13 bases sitting between them. The CDR3 contains 15 residues. Germline loops: CDR1 DFQATT, CDR2 SNEGSKA (reference sequence). This CDR3 reads CSAREGSAGQETQYF. In nucleotides, the CDR3 is TGCAGTGCTAGAGAGGGGTCGGCAGGTCAAGAGACCCAGTACTTC.

This clonotype was seen a few times. This chain links TRBV11-2 with TRBJ2-1, with 7 bases that match TRBD1. In germline, CDR1 is SGHAT, CDR2 FQNNGV. There are 13 residues in the CDR3. V trimming: 1 base; J trimming: 6 bases; junction bases outside the gene matches: 0. Here the CDR3 DNA reads TGTGCCAGCAGCTTAGGACAGGGCAATGAGCAGTTCTTC. Amino acids: CASSLGQGNEQFF.

J is TRBJ1-1 and V is TRBV20-1, with D unclear. Germline V gene data show CDR1 as DFQATT and CDR2 as SNEGSKA (reference sequence). This CDR3 is 10 amino acids long. The CDR3 nucleotides read TGCAGCGCTCGAGGTGCCCGAGCTTTCTTT. This gives the protein CSARGARAFF.

Many counts were recorded for this clonotype. V and J are TRBV5-4 and TRBJ1-2; D gene uncertain. The CDR3 is made up of 13 amino acids. Trimming pared 4 bases from V and 5 bases from J, leaving 12 bases between. CDR1 is SGHNT, CDR2 YYREEE, per germline (reference sequence). The CDR3 region has the DNA TGTGCCAGCAGCCGAGACGGTGTTTATGGCTACACCTTC. Protein sequence: CASSRDGVYGYTF.

On this clonotype itself: No conserved phenylalanine or tryptophan ends this CDR3, so it is likely a read error. It is unclear where the CDR3 begins or ends on the DNA, so no DNA is shown, and the CDR3 is as TCRdb lists it. The gene calls are TRBV7-2 and TRBJ2-2; the listed D gene, TRBD1, was not tested against the DNA. The CDR3 has 11 residues if both end residues are counted. Germline V lookup: CDR1 SGHTA, CDR2 FQGNSA. The chain's CDR3 is CASSLAGGTGI.

The chain is built from TRBV2 and TRBJ2-7; 7 bases are a match to TRBD1. Germline CDR1 and CDR2: SNHLY and FYNNEI. After removal of 4 bases from V and 12 bases from J, the junction contained 6 bases not matched to a gene. The CDR3 loop spans 11 amino acids. CDR3 region: CASSGTGKAYF. CDR3 in DNA: TGTGCCAGCAGTGGGACAGGAAAGGCGTACTTC.

The chain carries TRBV19 and TRBJ1-5; 12 nucleotides agree with TRBD1. Germline V gene lookup returns CDR1 LNHDA and CDR2 SQIVND (reference sequence). The V and J ends lost 4 bases and 6 bases, in that order; junction bases with no gene match: 7. The length of the CDR3 is 16 residues. In DNA, the CDR3 is TGTGCCAGTAGTAACCCGGGACAGGGGGCCGGTCAGCCCCAGCATTTT. It codes for CASSNPGQGAGQPQHF.

The chain combines TRBV7-6 with TRBJ1-2; TRBD1 agrees at 7 bases. Per germline, CDR1 SGHVS and CDR2 FNYEAQ. The CDR3 is made up of 14 amino acids. V shed 6 bases, J shed 5 bases, and the junction held 9 bases outside the gene matches. The CDR3: CASSPNDREYGYTF. CDR3 coding DNA: TGTGCCAGCAGTCCTAACGACAGGGAATATGGCTACACCTTC. The full variable domain, completed using reference TRBV7-6 and TRBJ1-2, is GAGVSQSPRYKVTKRGQDVALRCDPISGHVSLYWYRQALGQGPEFLTYFNYEAQQDKSGLPNDRFSAERPEGSISTLTIQRTEQRDSAMYRCASSPNDREYGYTFGSGTRLTVV.

This clonotype has a count of ten or more. The chain carries TRBV6-6 and TRBJ2-5; maybe TRBD1 (5 bases). Germline-derived CDR1 and CDR2 are MNHNY and SVGAGI (reference sequence). V was pared by 0 bases and J by 4 bases, with 15 bases between. The CDR3 covers 16 residues. The CDR3 loop is CASSYSNWQGGETQYF. Here the CDR3 DNA reads TGTGCCAGCAGTTACTCAAACTGGCAGGGCGGAGAGACCCAGTACTTC.

The J gene is TRBJ2-7, the V gene TRBV6-1, with D perhaps TRBD1 or TRBD2 (5 bases each). The CDR3 consists of 13 residues. Between the trimmed V and J ends, which lost 1 base and 4 bases, there was a span of 8 bases. Germline CDR1 reads MNHNS; CDR2 reads SASEGT. The CDR3 here is CASSEDWGYEQYF. In DNA, the CDR3 is TGTGCCAGCAGTGAAGATTGGGGGTACGAGCAGTACTTC.

The CDR3 nucleotides are TGTGCCAGCAGCTTCTCCGCTAGCGGATCCTACGAGCAGTACTTC. It specifies CASSFSASGSYEQYF. The chain links TRBV7-2 to TRBJ2-7; 7 bases line up with TRBD2. CDR1 and CDR2 from the germline V gene are SGHTA and FQGNSA. The CDR3 totals 15 residues. The junction had 6 bases not matched to a gene; V was cut back by 3 bases and J by 1 base.

Points on this clonotype: The conserved final phenylalanine or tryptophan is absent from the CDR3, which likely points to a read error. The V gene is TRBV7-9, the J gene TRBJ1-4; no firm D call. This CDR3 has 15 residues. V was clipped by 5 bases and J by 7 bases, with 17 bases between them. CDR1 and CDR2 from the germline V gene are SEHNR and FQNEAQ (reference sequence). The CDR3 nucleotides read TGTGCCAGCAGCCAAGAAAGGCTATCGCGTGAAAAACTGTTTTGT. It encodes CASSQERLSREKLFC.